This T cell receptor beta chain was captured in a study of blood T cells in healthy people across ages. A second PCR of roughly 7 to 11 cycles used a sample-barcoded 5' primer and a J-beta primer mix. TCRdb called the 5' RACE reads again in MiXCR, with one record for every CDR3 protein. The table records about 1,500,000 distinct CDR3 sequences, 40% to 50% of them present only once. Overall study findings and caveats: Percentage of naive T cells showed a strong correlation with TCR beta diversity. Relative to aged donors, long-lived donors carried more naive CD4+ cells and displayed higher diversity.

V lost 5 bases and J 2 bases, leaving 12 bases between the germline ends. The CDR3 extends over 14 amino acids. This clonotype has only a few counts. As yet, its antigen is unknown. Russia was home to the donors, healthy Caucasian individuals aged roughly 6 to 90. Collection of ten milliliters of peripheral blood was performed for each donor. V usage is TRBV12-3 or TRBV12-4 and J usage is TRBJ1-1; a weak D match, TRBD1 (5 bases). Material for sequencing was blood. This sequence originates from a woman between 18 and 29 years old in good health. The CDR3 sequence: CASSAGQLNTEAFF. DNA of the CDR3: TGTGCCAGCAGTGCCGGACAACTCAACACTGAAGCTTTCTTT.